The T cell receptor (beta chain) described here comes from a study of T cell clonality in common variable immunodeficiency. Sequencing used immunoSEQ multiplex PCR; TCRdb keeps in-frame clones, though not all of them. The repertoire consists of 40,000 to 55,000 clones, none detected only once. The V gene lost 6 bases and the J gene lost 6 bases, with 17 bases spanning the gap. Germline CDR1 and CDR2: SEHNR and FQNEAQ (reference sequence). This CDR3 is built from 14 residues. The sample holds many counts of this clone. The DNA ends 3 residues before the CDR3 does, and the rest of the CDR3 is filled in from the germline J gene.

The chain recombines TRBV7-9 with TRBJ1-2; tentative D call: TRBD1 (6 bases). This clonotype originated in a person aged 18 to 70 in good health. Sequencing was done on a sample of peripheral blood mononuclear cells. The covered CDR3 bases are TGTGCCAGCAGTGAAAGACAGGCCCCCGATGGC. It specifies CASSERQAPDG. The whole CDR3 reads CASSERQAPDGYTF.